A single sample gave rise to the 29 T cell receptor beta chains below, sequenced in a study of blood T cell repertoires in COVID-19. Libraries were prepared by immunoSEQ multiplex PCR; TCRdb keeps only in-frame clonotypes and omits some of them. The top ten hold around 6.9% of the sample, which has around 320,000 clones, almost 85% seen once. The sample consisted of peripheral blood. All receptors derive from a human donor in a cohort sampled during active COVID-19.

This chain uses TRBV2 with TRBJ2-3; D may be TRBD2 (6 bases). The germline gives CDR1 SNHLY, CDR2 FYNNEI. The ends were cut back, 11 bases at V and 2 bases at J, with 11 bases in the middle. There are 12 residues in the CDR3. The CDR3 coding sequence is TGTGCCCCGGGAGTAGACACAGATACGCAGTATTTT. Amino acids: CAPGVDTDTQYF.

This clone was detected only a few times. The rearrangement uses TRBV19 and TRBJ1-1; D is ambiguous. CDR1 LNHDA and CDR2 SQIVND come from the germline V gene (reference sequence). V shed 0 bases and J shed 10 bases, with 9 bases lying between them. The CDR3 covers 12 residues. CDR3 sequence: CASSIDQAGAFF. CDR3 DNA sequence: TGTGCCAGTAGTATAGATCAAGCGGGAGCTTTCTTT. Using reference TRBV19 and TRBJ1-1 for the parts outside the CDR3, the full variable domain is DGGITQSPKYLFRKEGQNVTLSCEQNLNHDAMYWYRQDPGQGLRLIYYSQIVNDFQKGDIAEGYSVSREKKESFPLTVTSAQKNPTAFYLCASSIDQAGAFFGQGTRLTVV.

The DNA for the CDR3 is TGTGCCAGCTCGAAGAAAGGGAGCACTGAAGCTTTCTTT. Its translation: CASSKKGSTEAFF. This chain links TRBV18 with TRBJ1-1, with D unresolved. The V end lost 6 bases, the J end lost 4 bases, and 12 bases lay between the germline ends. Germline lookup yields CDR1 KGHSH and CDR2 LQKENI. The CDR3 contains 13 residues.

This chain joins TRBV11-3 and TRBJ2-7, with D possibly being TRBD1 (6 bases). The length of the CDR3 is 13 residues. Germline CDR1 SGHNT, CDR2 YENEEA. V lost 5 bases, J lost 3 bases, and 11 bases lay in between. CDR3 nucleotides: TGTGCCAGCAGCCACCGGGACAACTACGAGCAGTACTTC. Encoded protein: CASSHRDNYEQYF.

This clone was recorded once. The chain joins TRBV6-1 to TRBJ1-5; 7 bases agree with TRBD1. Germline CDR1 is MNHNS and CDR2 is SASEGT. This CDR3 is 12 amino acids long. The ends lost 1 base at V and 15 bases at J; junction bases unmatched: 6. CDR3 sequence: CASSEGQDRRHF. The CDR3 DNA reads TGTGCCAGCAGTGAAGGCCAGGACAGGAGGCATTTT.

The genes are TRBV9 and TRBJ2-3; 10 nucleotides match TRBD1. After removal of 4 bases from V and 4 bases from J, the junction contained 6 bases not matched to a gene. This CDR3 is built from 15 residues. The germline V gene has CDR1 SGDLS and CDR2 YYNGEE. The CDR3 nucleotides are TGTGCCAGCAGCATCCGGGACAGGGGACCAGATACGCAGTATTTT. Amino acids: CASSIRDRGPDTQYF.

This chain links TRBV19 with TRBJ2-5, with D perhaps TRBD1 (6 bases). The V gene lost 3 bases and the J gene lost 5 bases, with 7 bases spanning the gap. Germline V gene data show CDR1 as LNHDA and CDR2 as SQIVND (reference sequence). This CDR3 has 12 residues. This CDR3 is CASSIRGETQYF. The CDR3, as DNA: TGTGCCAGTAGTATCAGGGGTGAGACCCAGTACTTC.

J is TRBJ1-1 and V is TRBV2, with D hard to call. The CDR3 extends over 14 amino acids. V gave up 3 bases and J gave up 1 base, with 9 bases separating them. Germline CDR1 is SNHLY and CDR2 is FYNNEI. CDR3: CASSEPRRNTEAFF. For the CDR3, the DNA is TGTGCCAGCAGTGAGCCCCGCAGGAACACTGAAGCTTTCTTT.

This clone was observed a single time. This chain uses TRBV5-1 with TRBJ1-2; D not certain. V lost 0 bases and J 3 bases, leaving 6 bases between the germline ends. In germline, CDR1 is SGHRS, CDR2 YFSETQ. This CDR3 has 13 amino acids. The CDR3 DNA follows: TGCGCCAGCAGCTTGGCCGGGGACTATGGCTACACCTTC. This sequence encodes CASSLAGDYGYTF. Combining the CDR3 with reference TRBV5-1 and TRBJ1-2 gives the whole variable domain KAGVTQTPRYLIKTRGQQVTLSCSPISGHRSVSWYQQTPGQGLQFLFEYFSETQRNKGNFPGRFSGRQFSNSRSEMNVSTLELGDSALYLCASSLAGDYGYTFGSGTRLTVV.

The chain links TRBV19 to TRBJ1-6; D is perhaps TRBD1 (6 bases). The V end lost 7 bases, the J end lost 10 bases, and 20 bases lay between the germline ends. CDR3 length: 15 amino acids. Germline V gene lookup returns CDR1 LNHDA and CDR2 SQIVND (reference sequence). The CDR3 bases are TGTGCCAGTAAACCGACAGGATATTATTCCTCACCCCTCCACTTT. It encodes CASKPTGYYSSPLHF.

The chain links TRBV5-4 to TRBJ1-6, with D possibly being TRBD1 (5 bases). V lost 4 bases, J lost 9 bases, and 8 bases lay in between. The CDR3 has 12 residues. Germline lookup yields CDR1 SGHNT and CDR2 YYREEE (reference sequence). The DNA of the CDR3 is TGTGCCAGCAGCAAGGACACTTCACCCCTCCACTTT. Translating it yields CASSKDTSPLHF.

This clone has a handful of counts. The chain uses TRBV6-5 and TRBJ1-2; no clear D. With 2 bases removed from V and 8 bases from J, the gap between germline ends came to 15 bases. The CDR3 loop spans 14 amino acids. From germline, CDR1 is MNHEY and CDR2 SVGAGI. The CDR3 sequence is CASSYMREGGGYTF. Here the CDR3 DNA reads TGTGCCAGCAGTTACATGAGGGAGGGTGGAGGCTACACCTTC.

This chain joins TRBV6-5 and TRBJ1-6; D ambiguous. Trimming took 7 bases from V and 7 from J, leaving 14 bases between them. In germline, CDR1 is MNHEY, CDR2 SVGAGI. The CDR3 loop spans 14 amino acids. CDR3 DNA: TGTGCCAGCAAGGAGGCCCTCCCGAATTCACCCCTCCACTTT. This gives the protein CASKEALPNSPLHF.

This chain joins TRBV10-3 and TRBJ1-1; D unclear. V was pared by 8 bases and J by 6 bases, with 16 bases between. This CDR3 comprises 13 residues. Germline CDR1 reads ENHRY; CDR2 reads SYGVKD. The CDR3 region has the DNA TGTGCCATCGGCGAGGCGATGACTTCTGAAGCTTTCTTT. Its protein is CAIGEAMTSEAFF.

The chain is built from TRBV7-3 and TRBJ2-3; D gene unclear. V was shortened by 3 bases and J by 4 bases, with 5 bases between the two germline ends. The germline gives CDR1 SGHTA, CDR2 FQGTGA. The CDR3 totals 12 residues. CDR3 in amino acids: CASSFISDTQYF. The CDR3 DNA follows: TGTGCCAGCAGCTTTATCTCAGATACGCAGTATTTT.

This clone was counted once. The V gene is TRBV12-3 or TRBV12-4, the J gene TRBJ2-7; 9 bases align to TRBD1. V trimming: 4 bases; J trimming: 4 bases; junction bases outside the gene matches: 2. This CDR3 spans 13 amino acids. The CDR3 here is CASSSGTGYEQYF. In nucleotides, the CDR3 is TGTGCCAGCAGTTCCGGGACAGGGTACGAGCAGTACTTC.

This chain uses TRBV5-4 with TRBJ2-3; 7 bases fit TRBD2. Germline V gene data show CDR1 as SGHNT and CDR2 as YYREEE (reference sequence). The CDR3 consists of 14 residues. The junction had 4 bases not matched to a gene; V was cut back by 0 bases and J by 6 bases. CDR3 DNA sequence: TGTGCCAGCAGCTTGGAAGCGGGGTCTGATACGCAGTATTTT. It codes for CASSLEAGSDTQYF.

The chain is built from TRBV21-1 and TRBJ1-5. TRBV21-1 represents a pseudogene. This CDR3 comprises 17 residues. The CDR3 loop is CASSKARGDANNQPQHF. Here the CDR3 DNA reads TGTGCCAGCAGCAAGGCCCGGGGGGACGCAAACAATCAGCCCCAGCATTTT.

This clone appeared a few times. The gene calls are TRBV2 and TRBJ2-3, with TRBD1 matching over 7 bases. CDR1 and CDR2 from the germline V gene are SNHLY and FYNNEI. The CDR3 runs to 16 residues. Trimming at V came to 4 bases and at J to 3 bases, leaving 10 bases not matched to a gene. CDR3 nucleotides: TGTGCCAGCAGTGCCCAGGGACAGTATCGAACAGATACGCAGTATTTT. Translating it yields CASSAQGQYRTDTQYF. Filled out from reference TRBV2 and TRBJ2-3, the complete variable domain reads EPEVTQTPSHQVTQMGQEVILRCVPISNHLYFYWYRQILGQKVEFLVSFYNNEISEKSEIFDDQFSVERPDGSNFTLKIRSTKLEDSAMYFCASSAQGQYRTDTQYFGPGTRLTVL.

The chain has TRBV4-1 and TRBJ2-1; D uncertain. CDR3 length: 16 amino acids. Between the trimmed V and J ends, which lost 0 bases and 2 bases, there was a span of 11 bases. Germline CDR1 is MGHRA and CDR2 is YSYEKL. This chain's CDR3 is CASSQDLGGPYNEQFF. The CDR3 DNA reads TGCGCCAGCAGCCAAGATTTAGGTGGGCCCTACAATGAGCAGTTCTTC.

The V and J genes are TRBV5-1 and TRBJ1-2; 7 bases map to TRBD1. The ends lost 3 bases at V and 7 bases at J; junction bases unmatched: 6. The CDR3 totals 13 residues. The germline gives CDR1 SGHRS, CDR2 YFSETQ. DNA for the CDR3: TGCGCCAGCAGCTCCTCAGGGGGTGGTGGCTACACCTTC. Amino acid sequence: CASSSSGGGGYTF.

V gene TRBV2 combines with J gene TRBJ2-1; maybe TRBD1 (6 bases). Trimming removed 5 bases at V and 8 bases at J, with 13 bases between. The CDR3 runs 13 residues. Germline CDR1 reads SNHLY; CDR2 reads FYNNEI. Here the CDR3 reads CASSTGLSHEQFF. In DNA form, the CDR3 reads TGTGCCAGCAGTACAGGGTTGTCGCATGAGCAGTTCTTC.

The J gene is TRBJ2-7, the V gene TRBV20-1, with a weak D call TRBD1 (6 bases). This CDR3 contains 12 residues. The germline gives CDR1 DFQATT, CDR2 SNEGSKA (reference sequence). Trimming removed 3 bases at V and 3 bases at J, with 9 bases between. The DNA of the CDR3 is TGCAGTGCTAGTAAGGACAGCTACGAGCAGTACTTC. As protein: CSASKDSYEQYF.

The chain employs TRBV13 and TRBJ1-4, with 9 bases identical to TRBD1. Germline assignment: CDR1 PRHDT and CDR2 FYEKMQ (reference sequence). The ends lost 5 bases at V and 8 bases at J; junction bases unmatched: 6. The CDR3 covers 14 residues. The CDR3 region is CASSLRDREEKLFF. CDR3 bases: TGTGCCAGCAGCCTTAGGGACAGGGAGGAAAAACTGTTTTTT.

The rearrangement uses TRBV10-1 and TRBJ2-3; 8 bases match TRBD2. Trimming cost V 0 bases and J 7 bases; bases outside gene matches: 6. The CDR3 contains 15 residues. Per the germline V gene, CDR1 is WNHNN and CDR2 is SYGVQD (reference sequence). CDR3 sequence: CASSESGGGMYTQYF. In nucleotides, the CDR3 is TGCGCCAGCAGTGAGTCGGGCGGGGGGATGTATACGCAGTATTTT.

The table lists this clone with a count of one. The chain carries TRBV12-5 and TRBJ1-5, with 7 bases matching TRBD1. Germline values: CDR1 LGHNT, CDR2 FRNRAP. V dropped 1 base and J dropped 4; count of bases not matched to a gene: 4. The CDR3 spans 15 residues. CDR3 nucleotides: TGTGCTAGTGGTTTGGCGGGACAGTTAAATCAGCCCCAGCATTTT. The encoded protein is CASGLAGQLNQPQHF.

This clone was seen many times. V usage is TRBV28 and J usage is TRBJ2-7, with D tentatively TRBD1 (5 bases). The CDR3 is made up of 12 amino acids. Trimming left V 2 bases short and J 8 bases short, with 10 bases between. Germline CDR1 reads MDHEN; CDR2 reads SYDVKM. CDR3 residues: CASSLKQEQQYF. The CDR3 nucleotides are TGTGCCAGCAGTTTAAAACAGGAGCAGCAGTACTTC.

This clone was seen only once. This chain joins TRBV10-2 and TRBJ2-4, with 8 bases matching TRBD1. This CDR3 is 14 amino acids long. Losses at the gene ends were 5 bases for V and 7 bases for J; bases not matched to a gene: 7. Looked up from germline, CDR1 is WSHSY and CDR2 is SAAADI. The CDR3 sequence is CASSLTGEGNIQYF. The DNA for the CDR3 is TGCGCCAGCAGTTTGACAGGGGAAGGGAACATTCAGTACTTC.

The chain links TRBV9 to TRBJ1-1; D might be TRBD1 (6 bases). The CDR3 is made up of 16 amino acids. Germline CDR1 is SGDLS and CDR2 is YYNGEE. Trimming pared 0 bases from V and 5 bases from J, leaving 17 bases between. In DNA form, the CDR3 reads TGTGCCAGCAGCGTAGTGACGGGACAACTTGAGACTGAAGCTTTCTTT. This codes for CASSVVTGQLETEAFF.